This is a list of T cell receptor beta chains from one sample in a study of cytotoxic CD8 clonotypes in ibrutinib-treated CLL. The method was immunoSEQ multiplex PCR; TCRdb's version includes in-frame clones alone and lacks a portion of them. The sample comprises some 300,000 clones, approximately 80% of which are singletons, and about 6.7% rests with the top ten. Material: PBMCs, obtained before ibrutinib treatment. These receptors were obtained from a human donor with chronic lymphocytic leukemia. The CDR3 runs from the conserved cysteine through the conserved F or W. A D gene is named only where the DNA matches it firmly. For some rows the clone size is stated as once, few or many, or as a class when expanded; others skip it.

clone_size	v_call	d_call	j_call	cdr3_nt	cdr3_aa
.	TRBV27	.	TRBJ1-2	TGTGCCAGCAGTTTATCAGGGCGGTACTATGGCTACACCTTC	CASSLSGRYYGYTF
few	TRBV7-6	TRBD1	TRBJ1-2	TGTGCCAGCAGCTACGGACAGGGGCTCGACTATGGCTACACCTTC	CASSYGQGLDYGYTF
.	TRBV7-2	.	TRBJ1-1	TGTGCCAGCAGCCCGTCAGTGGGTGCTTTCTTT	CASSPSVGAFF
few	TRBV25-1	.	TRBJ2-3	TGTGCCAGCAGTGAATCTAGCACAGATACGCAGTATTTT	CASSESSTDTQYF
.	TRBV19	.	TRBJ1-5	TGTGCCAGTAGTCTTCAGGATTATCAGCCCCAGCATTTT	CASSLQDYQPQHF
.	TRBV19	.	TRBJ2-1	TGTGCCAGTAGTACTCAGAGAGGGGTGAAAGGACTGAATGAGCAGTTCTTC	CASSTQRGVKGLNEQFF
.	TRBV25-1	TRBD1	TRBJ2-1	TGTGCCAGCAGTGAAGGGACAGGGACCACCAATGAGCAGTTCTTC	CASSEGTGTTNEQFF
few	TRBV7-6	.	TRBJ2-3	TGTGCCAGCAGCCCTGAGCCTGGGGATACGCAGTATTTT	CASSPEPGDTQYF
.	TRBV28	.	TRBJ2-5	TGTGCCAGCAGTTTAGCGGCCCAAGAGACCCAGTACTTC	CASSLAAQETQYF
.	TRBV7-2	.	TRBJ2-7	TGTGCCAGCAGCTGGCTGCAGGGTTACGAGCAGTACTTC	CASSWLQGYEQYF
few	TRBV4-1	.	TRBJ2-2	TGCGCCAGCTTGGGTGTCGGGGAGCTGTTTTTT	CASLGVGELFF
.	TRBV25-1	.	TRBJ2-2	TGTGCCAGCATATCGACCGGGGAGCTGTTTTTT	CASISTGELFF
.	TRBV6-1	TRBD1	TRBJ2-1	TGTGCCAGCAGTGAATTCGGGACAGGGGGCGGGGAGGGGCAGTTCTTC	CASSEFGTGGGEGQFF
.	TRBV29-1	.	TRBJ1-4	TGCAGCGTTGGAGGGGGTCGAAAACTGTTTTTT	CSVGGGRKLFF
.	TRBV10-1	.	TRBJ2-7	TGCGCCAGCAGTAACGTGTTTGACAGGCGGGACGAGCAGTACTTC	CASSNVFDRRDEQYF
.	TRBV7-8	.	TRBJ2-1	TGTGCCAGCAGCAATTTGTACAATGAGCAGTTCTTC	CASSNLYNEQFF
.	TRBV28	.	TRBJ1-1	TGTGCCACCCAGGGCATTGAAGCTTTCTTT	CATQGIEAFF
.	TRBV7-8	.	TRBJ1-3	TGTGCCAGCAGCTCTCAGGACAGAAGTACTGGAAACACCATATATTTT	CASSSQDRSTGNTIYF
.	TRBV5-4	.	TRBJ2-7	TGTGCCAGCAGCTTGCGCGGGTCTGGTCCCTACGAGCAGTACTTC	CASSLRGSGPYEQYF
.	TRBV28	TRBD2	TRBJ2-1	TGTGCCAGCACTAGTTACCCCGGGACTAATTACAATGAGCAGTTCTTC	CASTSYPGTNYNEQFF
.	TRBV5-1	.	TRBJ2-3	TGCGCCAGCAGCAGCGGACCTGGCACAGATACGCAGTATTTT	CASSSGPGTDTQYF
.	TRBV7-8	.	TRBJ2-5	TGTGCCAGCAGCTTTTTCATGGGGGCGGTCAGGGAGACCCAGTACTTC	CASSFFMGAVRETQYF
.	TRBV30	TRBD2	TRBJ2-3	TGTGCCTTACTAGCGGGCAACACAGATACGCAGTATTTT	CALLAGNTDTQYF
.	TRBV28	.	TRBJ2-3	TGTGCCAGCAGTCAGAAAACAACTAGCACAGATACGCAGTATTTT	CASSQKTTSTDTQYF
.	TRBV10-3	.	TRBJ1-5	TGTGCCATCAGGGGGAGCAGCAATCAGCCCCAGCATTTT	CAIRGSSNQPQHF
few	TRBV5-1	.	TRBJ2-7	TGCGCCAGCAGCTTATGGACGGAAGAGCAGTACTTC	CASSLWTEEQYF
.	TRBV5-5	.	TRBJ1-1	TGTGCCAGCAGCTTCGCGACGGCGAACACTGAAGCTTTCTTT	CASSFATANTEAFF
.	TRBV5-6	.	TRBJ2-7	TGTGCCAGCAGCAACAGGGCAAACCACGAGCAGTACTTC	CASSNRANHEQYF
.	TRBV10-2	.	TRBJ1-3	TGCGCCAGCAGCGAGAGGCGGGTGAGAAACACCATATATTTT	CASSERRVRNTIYF
.	TRBV29-1	TRBD2	TRBJ2-7	TGCAGCGTCCATGGACTAGCGGGAGTTGGCGAGCAGTACTTC	CSVHGLAGVGEQYF
few	TRBV5-6	.	TRBJ1-1	TGTGCCAGCAGCTTGGTGGGCAGGAACACTGAAGCTTTCTTT	CASSLVGRNTEAFF
few	TRBV18	.	TRBJ2-7	TGTGCCACCTCCAGGGAGCTCTACGAGCAGTACTTC	CATSRELYEQYF
.	TRBV7-2	TRBD2	TRBJ2-3	TGTGCCAGCAGCGCTAGCGGGAGGGCCTATTCAGATACGCAGTATTTT	CASSASGRAYSDTQYF
.	TRBV6-4	.	TRBJ2-2	TGTGCCAGCAGTGACTCGGTAGCTTGGACCGGGGAGCTGTTTTTT	CASSDSVAWTGELFF
.	TRBV4-1	TRBD2	TRBJ2-5	TGCGCCAGCAGCAGAGCGACTAGCGGAGGACAAGAGACCCAGTACTTC	CASSRATSGGQETQYF
.	TRBV6-1	.	TRBJ2-7	TGTGCCAGCAGTCCTCAGACAGGTCCGAGCTCCGAGCAGTACTTC	CASSPQTGPSSEQYF
.	TRBV30	.	TRBJ2-5	TGTGCCTGGAGTGTGGGGCCAGAGCAAGAGACCCAGTACTTC	CAWSVGPEQETQYF
.	TRBV18	.	TRBJ2-4	TGTGCCAGCCAGGCGATAGCCAAAAACATTCAGTACTTC	CASQAIAKNIQYF
.	TRBV7-2	.	TRBJ2-2	TGTGCCAGCAGCTTAGGGTCCGGCACCGGGGAGCTGTTTTTT	CASSLGSGTGELFF
.	TRBV14	.	TRBJ2-7	TGTGCCAGCAGCTTGTCCTACGAGCAGTACTTC	CASSLSYEQYF
.	TRBV5-4	TRBD2	TRBJ2-7	TGTGCCAGCAGCTTGCCCAGCGGGAGTATACCCTACGAGCAGTACTTC	CASSLPSGSIPYEQYF
once	TRBV7-2	.	TRBJ2-3	TGTGCCAGCAGCTTAGGACCTACAGATACGCAGTATTTT	CASSLGPTDTQYF
once	TRBV27	.	TRBJ1-1	TGTGCCAGCAGTTTATTCCCCACACCGGGACATTCGACTGAAGCTTTCTTT	CASSLFPTPGHSTEAFF
.	TRBV15	.	TRBJ2-2	TGTGCCACCAGCAGAGATCATACACCGAACACCGGGGAGCTGTTTTTT	CATSRDHTPNTGELFF
.	TRBV28	.	TRBJ1-3	TGTGCCAGCAGTACCACCGGGGATGGAAACACCATATATTTT	CASSTTGDGNTIYF
few	TRBV4-2	.	TRBJ2-5	TGTGCCAGCAGCCAATCAGGGGCTATTCAAGAGACCCAGTACTTC	CASSQSGAIQETQYF
.	TRBV7-2	.	TRBJ2-1	TGTGCCAGCAGCTTAAGGCCCCAACTAGGGGGTGGGAATGAGCAGTTCTTC	CASSLRPQLGGGNEQFF
few	TRBV7-9	TRBD2	TRBJ2-3	TGTGCCAGCAGCTTAGGACTAGCGGGAGTAGCAGATACGCAGTATTTT	CASSLGLAGVADTQYF
.	TRBV4-3	.	TRBJ2-7	TGCGCCAGCAGCCAAGATGGTGTAGGGGCTTCCTACGAGCAGTACTTC	CASSQDGVGASYEQYF
.	TRBV4-3	.	TRBJ2-7	TGCGCCAGCAGCCAAGAATGGGGGCTAGATCTATACGAGCAGTACTTC	CASSQEWGLDLYEQYF
.	TRBV28	.	TRBJ2-5	TGTGCCAGCAGGCCGGGGGGCGCGGAGACCCAGTACTTC	CASRPGGAETQYF
.	TRBV13	.	TRBJ2-5	TGTGCCAGCTCCGAGAGTTTCCCAGACCAAGAGACCCAGTACTTC	CASSESFPDQETQYF
.	TRBV9	TRBD1	TRBJ2-5	TGTGCCAGCAGCGGACAGGGATTCGAGACCCAGTACTTC	CASSGQGFETQYF
.	TRBV6-5	.	TRBJ1-4	TGTGCCAGCAGTTCCACGACAACTAATGAAAAACTGTTTTTT	CASSSTTTNEKLFF
.	TRBV11-2	.	TRBJ2-5	TGTGCCAGCAGCTTAGAGGGGCAGGGGTGGCTCGAGACCCAGTACTTC	CASSLEGQGWLETQYF
.	TRBV28	TRBD1	TRBJ2-1	TGTGCCAGCAGTGGGGACAGTTTTGATGAGCAGTTCTTC	CASSGDSFDEQFF
.	TRBV20-1	.	TRBJ1-1	TGCAGTGCTAACGATAACACTGAAGCTTTCTTT	CSANDNTEAFF
.	TRBV10-3	.	TRBJ1-1	TGTGCCATCACTAAACAGGGCGGAGGCACTGAAGCTTTCTTT	CAITKQGGGTEAFF
once	TRBV7-2	.	TRBJ2-7	TGTGCCAGCAGCTTAGCGGACGCGGTCGAGCAGTACTTC	CASSLADAVEQYF